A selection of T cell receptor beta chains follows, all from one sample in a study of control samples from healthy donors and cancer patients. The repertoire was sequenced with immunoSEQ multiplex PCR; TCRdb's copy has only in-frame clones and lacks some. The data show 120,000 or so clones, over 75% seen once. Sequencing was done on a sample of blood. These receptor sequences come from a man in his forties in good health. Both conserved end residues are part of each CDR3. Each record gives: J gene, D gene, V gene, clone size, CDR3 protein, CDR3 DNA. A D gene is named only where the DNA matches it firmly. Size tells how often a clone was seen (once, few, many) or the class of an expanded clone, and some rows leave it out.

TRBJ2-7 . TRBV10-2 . CASLIGGSRYEQYF TGCGCCAGCCTGATTGGAGGCAGTCGGTACGAGCAGTACTTC
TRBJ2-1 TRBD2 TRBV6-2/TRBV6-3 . CASSSRTSGTKFF TGTGCCAGCAGTTCTCGGACTAGCGGGACCAAGTTCTTC
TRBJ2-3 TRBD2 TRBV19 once CASSIQIRSGDTQYF TGTGCCAGTAGTATCCAGATACGTAGCGGGGATACGCAGTATTTT
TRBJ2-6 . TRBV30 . CAWSVRRGLYSGANVLTF TGTGCCTGGAGTGTAAGAAGAGGACTGTACTCTGGGGCCAACGTCCTGACTTTC
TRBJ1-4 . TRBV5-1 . CASSLASATNEKLFF TGCGCCAGCAGCTTGGCGAGTGCAACTAATGAAAAACTGTTTTTT
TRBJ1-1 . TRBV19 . CASSNPGKGSTEAFF TGTGCCAGTAGTAACCCCGGGAAGGGCTCCACTGAAGCTTTCTTT
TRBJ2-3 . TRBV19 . CASIRRLRDTQYF TGTGCCAGTATCCGGCGACTCAGGGATACGCAGTATTTT
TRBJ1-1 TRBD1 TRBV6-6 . CASSLTGGRSEAFF TGTGCCAGCAGTCTGACAGGGGGAAGGTCTGAAGCTTTCTTT
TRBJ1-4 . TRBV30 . CAWSPDGGGREKLFF TGTGCCTGGAGTCCCGACGGGGGAGGTAGGGAAAAACTGTTTTTT
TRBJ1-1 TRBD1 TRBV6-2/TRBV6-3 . CASSAPDRGRTEAFF TGTGCCAGCAGTGCCCCGGACAGGGGGCGGACTGAAGCTTTCTTT
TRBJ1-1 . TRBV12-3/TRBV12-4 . CASSLSRHTEAFF TGTGCCAGCAGTTTGTCGCGGCACACTGAAGCTTTCTTT
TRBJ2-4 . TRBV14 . CASSQGGGRVNIQYF TGTGCCAGCAGCCAAGGAGGGGGGCGGGTAAACATTCAGTACTTC
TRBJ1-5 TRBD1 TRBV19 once CASSKASRDRAMSVNQPQHF TGTGCCAGTAGTAAGGCTTCCCGGGACAGGGCAATGTCGGTAAATCAGCCCCAGCATTTT
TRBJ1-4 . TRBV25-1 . CASSESRGKLFF TGTGCCAGCAGTGAGTCCCGAGGCAAACTGTTTTTT
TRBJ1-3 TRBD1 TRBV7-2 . CASSPQDRGAGNTIYF TGTGCCAGCAGCCCTCAGGACAGGGGCGCTGGAAACACCATATATTTT
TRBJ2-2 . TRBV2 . CASSYAGELFF TGTGCCAGCAGTTATGCCGGGGAGCTGTTTTTT
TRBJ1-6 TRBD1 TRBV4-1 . CASSQWKTGVVSPLHF TGCGCCAGCAGCCAATGGAAGACAGGGGTGGTTTCACCCCTCCACTTT
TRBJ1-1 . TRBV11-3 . CASTTFQGTEAFF TGTGCCAGCACCACTTTCCAGGGGACTGAAGCTTTCTTT
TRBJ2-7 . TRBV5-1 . CASSLGRASYEQYF TGCGCCAGCAGCTTGGGGCGGGCCTCCTACGAGCAGTACTTC
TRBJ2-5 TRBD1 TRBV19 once CASSPGQGWETQYF TGTGCCAGTAGTCCCGGACAGGGGTGGGAGACCCAGTACTTC
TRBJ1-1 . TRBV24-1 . CATSDPGSEDEAFF TGTGCCACCAGTGACCCGGGGTCCGAGGATGAAGCTTTCTTT
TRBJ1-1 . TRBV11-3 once CASSLDSRESRAFF TGTGCCAGCAGCTTAGATAGCCGTGAATCTCGAGCTTTCTTT
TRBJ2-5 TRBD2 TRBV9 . CASSVGPTSGGKGTQYF TGTGCCAGCAGCGTAGGCCCGACTAGCGGGGGGAAAGGGACCCAGTACTTC
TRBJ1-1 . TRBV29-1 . CSVEEVPRGAFF TGCAGCGTTGAAGAGGTCCCTCGGGGAGCTTTCTTT